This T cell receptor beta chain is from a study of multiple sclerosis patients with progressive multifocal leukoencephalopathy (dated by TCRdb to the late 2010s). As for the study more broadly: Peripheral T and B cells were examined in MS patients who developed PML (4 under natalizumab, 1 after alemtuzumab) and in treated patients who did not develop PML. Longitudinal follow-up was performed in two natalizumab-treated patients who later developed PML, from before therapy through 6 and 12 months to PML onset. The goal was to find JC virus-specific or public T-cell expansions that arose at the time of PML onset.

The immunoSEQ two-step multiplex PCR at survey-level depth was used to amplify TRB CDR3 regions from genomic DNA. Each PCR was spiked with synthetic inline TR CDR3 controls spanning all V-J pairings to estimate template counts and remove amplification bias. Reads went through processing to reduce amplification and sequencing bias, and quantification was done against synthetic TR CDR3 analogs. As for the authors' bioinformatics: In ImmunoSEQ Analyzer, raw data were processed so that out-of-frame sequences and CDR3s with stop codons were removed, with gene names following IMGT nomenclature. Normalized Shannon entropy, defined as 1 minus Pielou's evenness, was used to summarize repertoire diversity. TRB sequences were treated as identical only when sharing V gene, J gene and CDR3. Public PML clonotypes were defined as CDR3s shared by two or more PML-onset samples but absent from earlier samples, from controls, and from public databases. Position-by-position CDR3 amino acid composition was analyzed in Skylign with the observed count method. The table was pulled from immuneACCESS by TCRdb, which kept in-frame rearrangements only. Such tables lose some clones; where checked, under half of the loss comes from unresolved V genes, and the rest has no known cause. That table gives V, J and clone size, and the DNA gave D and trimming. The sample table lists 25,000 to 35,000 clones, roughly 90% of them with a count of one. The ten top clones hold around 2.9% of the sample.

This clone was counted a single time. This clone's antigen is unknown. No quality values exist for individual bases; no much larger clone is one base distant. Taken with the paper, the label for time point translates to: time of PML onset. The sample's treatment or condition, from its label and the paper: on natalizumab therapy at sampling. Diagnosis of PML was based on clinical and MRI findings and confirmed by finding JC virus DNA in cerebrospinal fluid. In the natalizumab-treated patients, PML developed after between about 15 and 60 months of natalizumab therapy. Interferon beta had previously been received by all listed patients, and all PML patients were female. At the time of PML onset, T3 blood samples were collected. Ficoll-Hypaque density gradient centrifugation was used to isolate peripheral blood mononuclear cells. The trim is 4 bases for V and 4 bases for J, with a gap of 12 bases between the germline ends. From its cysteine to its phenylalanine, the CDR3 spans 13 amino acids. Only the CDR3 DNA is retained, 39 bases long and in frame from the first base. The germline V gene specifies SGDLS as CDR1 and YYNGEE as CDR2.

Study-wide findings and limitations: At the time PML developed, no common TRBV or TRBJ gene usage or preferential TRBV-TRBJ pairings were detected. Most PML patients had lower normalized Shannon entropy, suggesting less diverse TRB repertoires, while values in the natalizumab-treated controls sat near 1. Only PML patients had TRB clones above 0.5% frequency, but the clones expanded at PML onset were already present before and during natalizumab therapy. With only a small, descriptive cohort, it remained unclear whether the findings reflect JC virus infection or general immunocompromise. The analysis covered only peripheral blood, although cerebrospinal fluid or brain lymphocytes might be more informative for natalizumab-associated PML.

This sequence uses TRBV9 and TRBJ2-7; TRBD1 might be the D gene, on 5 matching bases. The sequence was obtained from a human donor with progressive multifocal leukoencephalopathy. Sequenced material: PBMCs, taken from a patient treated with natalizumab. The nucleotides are TGTGCCAGCAGCCCCCCCCAGGGATACGAGCAGTACTTC. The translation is CASSPPQGYEQYF.